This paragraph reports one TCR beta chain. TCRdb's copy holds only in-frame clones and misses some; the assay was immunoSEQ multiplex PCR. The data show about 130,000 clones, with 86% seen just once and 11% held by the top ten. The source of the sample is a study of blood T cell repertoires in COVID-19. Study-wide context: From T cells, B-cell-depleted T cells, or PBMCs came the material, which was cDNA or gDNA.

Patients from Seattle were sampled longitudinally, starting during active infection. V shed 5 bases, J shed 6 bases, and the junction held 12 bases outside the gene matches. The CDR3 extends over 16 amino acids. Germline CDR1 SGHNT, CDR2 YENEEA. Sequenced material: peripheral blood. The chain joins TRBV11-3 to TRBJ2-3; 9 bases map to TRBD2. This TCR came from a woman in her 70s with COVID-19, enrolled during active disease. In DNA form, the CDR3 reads TGTGCCAGCAGCCTTGGCCCGCGGGGGGGCGTGGATACGCAGTATTTT. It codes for CASSLGPRGGVDTQYF.